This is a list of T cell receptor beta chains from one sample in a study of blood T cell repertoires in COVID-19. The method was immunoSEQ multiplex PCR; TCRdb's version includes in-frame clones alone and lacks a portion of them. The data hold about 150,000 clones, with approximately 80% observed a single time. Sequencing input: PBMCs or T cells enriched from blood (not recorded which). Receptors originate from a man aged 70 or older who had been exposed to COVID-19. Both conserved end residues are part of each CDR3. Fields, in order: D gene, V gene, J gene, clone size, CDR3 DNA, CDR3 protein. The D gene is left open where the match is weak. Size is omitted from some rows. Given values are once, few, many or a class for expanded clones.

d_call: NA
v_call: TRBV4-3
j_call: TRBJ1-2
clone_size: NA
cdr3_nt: TGCGCCAGCAGCCAAGAAACCGGGGGGGGCTACACCTTC
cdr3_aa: CASSQETGGGYTF

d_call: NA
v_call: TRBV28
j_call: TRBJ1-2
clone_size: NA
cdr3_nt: TGTGCCAGCAGCTATCAGGATGGCTACACCTTC
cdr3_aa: CASSYQDGYTF

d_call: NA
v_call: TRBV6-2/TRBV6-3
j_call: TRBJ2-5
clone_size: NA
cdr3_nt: TGTGCCAGCAGTTACTGGGGCACTCAAGAGACCCAGTACTTC
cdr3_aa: CASSYWGTQETQYF

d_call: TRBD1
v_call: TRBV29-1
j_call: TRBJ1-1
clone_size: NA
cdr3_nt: TGCAGCGTTGAGGGACAGCCTTTCGCTGAAGCTTTCTTT
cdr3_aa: CSVEGQPFAEAFF

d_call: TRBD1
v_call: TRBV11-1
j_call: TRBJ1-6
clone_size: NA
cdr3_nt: TGTGCCAGCAGCCCGTCCGGGACAGGTCTAAATCCCCTCCACTTT
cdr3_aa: CASSPSGTGLNPLHF

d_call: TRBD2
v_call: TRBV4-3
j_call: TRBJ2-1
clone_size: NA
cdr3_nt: TGCGCCAGCAGCCAAGGACTAGCGGGAGGAACCGCCTACAATGAGCAGTTCTTC
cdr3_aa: CASSQGLAGGTAYNEQFF

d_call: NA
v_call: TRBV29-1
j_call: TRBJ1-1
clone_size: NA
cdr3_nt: TGCAGCGTTGACATGTCGGGGAACACTGAAGCTTTCTTT
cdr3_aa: CSVDMSGNTEAFF

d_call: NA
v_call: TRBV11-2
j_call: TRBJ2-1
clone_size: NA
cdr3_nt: TGTGCCAGCAGCTTAAGGTCCGACGGTCAGGATGAGCAGTTCTTC
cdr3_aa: CASSLRSDGQDEQFF

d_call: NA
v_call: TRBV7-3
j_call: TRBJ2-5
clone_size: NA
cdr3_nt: TGTGCCAGCAGCCTGGACAGGGAGGGGACCCAGTACTTC
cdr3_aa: CASSLDREGTQYF

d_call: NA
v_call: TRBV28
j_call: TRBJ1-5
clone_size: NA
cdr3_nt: TGTGCCAGCAGTTTAGAACAGGGACGACAGCCCCAGCATTTT
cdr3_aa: CASSLEQGRQPQHF

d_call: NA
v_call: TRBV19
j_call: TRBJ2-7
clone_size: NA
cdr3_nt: TGTGCCAGTAGTTCCTCCACAGGGTTTCCCACCTACGAGCAGTACTTC
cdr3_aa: CASSSSTGFPTYEQYF

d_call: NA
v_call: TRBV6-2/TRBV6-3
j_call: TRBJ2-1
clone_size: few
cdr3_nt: TGTGCCAGCAGTCTCCTCCATGAGCAGTTCTTC
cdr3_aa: CASSLLHEQFF

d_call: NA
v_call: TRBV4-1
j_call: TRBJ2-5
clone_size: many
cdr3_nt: TGCGCCAGCAGCCAAGTAACAGAAGAGACCCAGTACTTC
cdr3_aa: CASSQVTEETQYF

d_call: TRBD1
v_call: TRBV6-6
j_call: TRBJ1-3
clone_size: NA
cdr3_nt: TGTGCCAGCAGTCCGTCTAGACAGGGTCCTCGAAACACCATATATTTT
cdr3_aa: CASSPSRQGPRNTIYF

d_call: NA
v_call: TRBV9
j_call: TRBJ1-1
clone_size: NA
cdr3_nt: TGTGCCAGCAGCGCCTTTACGACAGGGAACACTGAAGCTTTCTTT
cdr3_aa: CASSAFTTGNTEAFF

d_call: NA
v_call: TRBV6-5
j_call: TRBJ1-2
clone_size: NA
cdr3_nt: TGTGCCAGCAGAGGCCAGGGCTATGGCTACACCTTC
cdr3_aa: CASRGQGYGYTF

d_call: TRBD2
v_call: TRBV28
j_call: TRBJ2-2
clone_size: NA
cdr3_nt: TGTGCCAGCAGTTCTTCCTCCGGGACTAGCGGGAACGGGATCCCCGGGGAGCTGTTTTTT
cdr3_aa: CASSSSSGTSGNGIPGELFF

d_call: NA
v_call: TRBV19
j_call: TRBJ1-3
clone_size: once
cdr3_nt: TGTGCCAGTAACCCGCAGGGCGGAGGGCACTCTGGAAACACCATATATTTT
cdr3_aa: CASNPQGGGHSGNTIYF

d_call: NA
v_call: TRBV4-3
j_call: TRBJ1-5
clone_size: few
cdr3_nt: TGCGCCAGCAGCCAGGGGAGGAATCAGCCCCAGCATTTT
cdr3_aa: CASSQGRNQPQHF

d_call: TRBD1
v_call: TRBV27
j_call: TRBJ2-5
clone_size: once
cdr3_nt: TGTGCCAGCAGCTCCGGGACAGCAGGAAAAGAGACCCAGTACTTC
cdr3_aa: CASSSGTAGKETQYF

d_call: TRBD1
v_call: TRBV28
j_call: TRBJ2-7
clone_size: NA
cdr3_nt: TGTGCCAGCAGTTCGGACAGGGGGGGACCCTCCTACGAGCAGTACTTC
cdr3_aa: CASSSDRGGPSYEQYF

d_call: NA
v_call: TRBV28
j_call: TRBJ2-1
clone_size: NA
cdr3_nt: TGTGCCAGCAGTTACAGGTCCGGGCAGTTCTTC
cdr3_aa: CASSYRSGQFF

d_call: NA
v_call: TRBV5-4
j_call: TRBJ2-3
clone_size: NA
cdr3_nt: TGTGCCAGCAGGGTTAACGGACAGAGCACAGATACGCAGTATTTT
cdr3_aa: CASRVNGQSTDTQYF

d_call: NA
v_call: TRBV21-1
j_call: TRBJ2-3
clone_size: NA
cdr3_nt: TGTGCCAGCAGCAAAGCCTGGCGGTTCACAGATACGCAGTATTTT
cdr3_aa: CASSKAWRFTDTQYF

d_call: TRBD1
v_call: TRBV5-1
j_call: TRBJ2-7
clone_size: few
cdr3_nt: TGCGCCAGCAGTCCTGACCCGGGGACAGGATCCTACGAGCAGTACTTC
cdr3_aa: CASSPDPGTGSYEQYF

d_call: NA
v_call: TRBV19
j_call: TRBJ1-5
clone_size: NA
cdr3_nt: TGTGCCAGTACCCCCCCACCAAGGGGGGGGAGCAATCAGCCCCAGCATTTT
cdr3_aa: CASTPPPRGGSNQPQHF

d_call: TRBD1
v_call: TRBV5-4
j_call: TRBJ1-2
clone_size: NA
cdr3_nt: TGTGCCAGCAGCCGGGGGGACAGGGGGACTGTCCATGGCTACACCTTC
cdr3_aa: CASSRGDRGTVHGYTF

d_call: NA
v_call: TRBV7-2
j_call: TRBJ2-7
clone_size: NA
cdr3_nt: TGTGCCAGCAGCTTCATAGAGGTGTCCTACGAGCAGTACTTC
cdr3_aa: CASSFIEVSYEQYF

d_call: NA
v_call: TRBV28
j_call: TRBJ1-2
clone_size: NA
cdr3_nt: TGTGCCAGCAGTCGCCCCCGGGGAGGGGGGGTCTATGGCTACACCTTC
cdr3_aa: CASSRPRGGGVYGYTF

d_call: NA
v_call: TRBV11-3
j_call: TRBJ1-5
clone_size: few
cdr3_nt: TGTGCCAGCAGCTTAGAGAGAGCTGCCCCCTATCCCAATCAGCCCCAGCATTTT
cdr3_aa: CASSLERAAPYPNQPQHF

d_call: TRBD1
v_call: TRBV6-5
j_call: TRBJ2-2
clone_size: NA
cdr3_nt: TGTGCCAGCACCCGGACAGGGCGTCCCGGGGAGCTGTTTTTT
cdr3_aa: CASTRTGRPGELFF

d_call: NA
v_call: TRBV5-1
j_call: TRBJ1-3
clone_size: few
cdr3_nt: TGCGCCAGCAGCCCCCGGCAGGGCTCTGGAAACACCATATATTTT
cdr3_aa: CASSPRQGSGNTIYF

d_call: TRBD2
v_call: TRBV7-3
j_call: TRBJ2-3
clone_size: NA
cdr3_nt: TGTGCCAGCAGCCCTGGACTAGTGTGGGATACGCAGTATTTT
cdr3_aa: CASSPGLVWDTQYF

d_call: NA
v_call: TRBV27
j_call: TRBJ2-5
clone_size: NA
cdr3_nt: TGTGCCAGCAGTTTATCGGGCCGATTAGAGACCCAGTACTTC
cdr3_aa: CASSLSGRLETQYF

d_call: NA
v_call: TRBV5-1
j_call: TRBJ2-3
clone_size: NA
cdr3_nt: TGCGCCAGCAGCTTGGAGAGAAACACAGATACGCAGTATTTT
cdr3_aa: CASSLERNTDTQYF

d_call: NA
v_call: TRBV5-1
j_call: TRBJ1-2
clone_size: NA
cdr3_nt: TGCGCCAGCAGTCGACAGGACTATGGCTACACCTTC
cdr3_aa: CASSRQDYGYTF

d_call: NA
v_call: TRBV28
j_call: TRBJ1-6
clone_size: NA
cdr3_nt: TGTGCCAGCAGCCCTCCTGGCTCACCCCTCCACTTT
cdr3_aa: CASSPPGSPLHF

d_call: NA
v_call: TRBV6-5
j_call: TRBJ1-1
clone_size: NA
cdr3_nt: TGTGCCAGCAGTCTAGCAGGGAACACTGAAGCTTTCTTT
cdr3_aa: CASSLAGNTEAFF

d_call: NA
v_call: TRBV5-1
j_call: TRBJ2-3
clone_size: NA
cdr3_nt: TGCGCCAGCAGCTTGGATGCGCCCAACCCAACTCGCACAGATACGCAGTATTTT
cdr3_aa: CASSLDAPNPTRTDTQYF